The T cell receptor (beta chain) under discussion was sequenced for a study of graft-versus-host responses after intestinal transplantation. Across the whole study: Recipients were all induced with anti-thymocyte globulin, then given tacrolimus and steroids for around three years.

Profiled with immunoSEQ multiplex PCR; TCRdb holds only in-frame clones, not every one. The sample carries fewer than 60,000 clones, approximately 84% recorded once. Of note for this clone: Its target is not known.

Germline V CDR1 and CDR2: MNHNS, SASEGT. The CDR3 is made up of 14 amino acids. V lost 5 bases and J lost 1, with 12 bases in between. V usage is TRBV6-1 and J usage is TRBJ2-7; D is perhaps TRBD1 or TRBD2 (5 bases each). The specimen was unstimulated CD4+ T cells sorted from spleen or lymph node cells, collected before transplant. This sequence originates from a human donor who was the organ donor for an intestinal transplant. Here the CDR3 reads CASSYMRGSYEQYF. The CDR3 DNA reads TGTGCCAGCAGTTATATGAGGGGTTCCTACGAGCAGTACTTC.